This T cell receptor (beta chain) was observed in a study of identical twins. This clonotype was seen more than once but under ten times. What it recognizes is unknown. Each cDNA held unique molecular identifiers, and template switching gave it a universal primer site. MiXCR, run by TCRdb on the 5' RACE reads, gives a single entry per CDR3 protein. The sample includes 1.5 million to 2 million distinct CDR3 sequences, under 35% seen only once; the top ten take 0.25% to 0.3%. Points from the study as a whole: Where beta out-of-frame sequences were concerned, excess twin sharing was weaker.

The CDR3 runs 14 residues. Germline V gene sequence: CDR1 SGHRS, CDR2 YFSETQ. V was cut by 3 bases and J by 7 bases, with 11 bases left in between. The material sequenced was cord blood. This clonotype was obtained from a newborn girl in good health. J is TRBJ1-6 and V is TRBV5-1, with D maybe TRBD1 (5 bases). The chain's CDR3 is CASSSAGPNSPLHF. The CDR3 DNA is TGCGCCAGCAGCTCCGCGGGGCCAAATTCACCCCTCCACTTT.